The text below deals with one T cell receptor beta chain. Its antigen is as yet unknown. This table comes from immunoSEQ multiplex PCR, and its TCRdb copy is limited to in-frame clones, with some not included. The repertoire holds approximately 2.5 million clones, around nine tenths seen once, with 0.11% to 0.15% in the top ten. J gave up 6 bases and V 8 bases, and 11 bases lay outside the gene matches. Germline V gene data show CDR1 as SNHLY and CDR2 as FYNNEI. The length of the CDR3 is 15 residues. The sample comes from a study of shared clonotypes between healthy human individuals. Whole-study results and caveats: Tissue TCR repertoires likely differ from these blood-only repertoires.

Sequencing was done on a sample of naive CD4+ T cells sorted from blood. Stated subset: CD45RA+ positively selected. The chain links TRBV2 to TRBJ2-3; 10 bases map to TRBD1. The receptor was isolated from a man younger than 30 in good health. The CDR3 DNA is TGTGCCAGCGAAAGGGAGGGACAGGGGTTTGATACGCAGTATTTT. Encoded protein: CASEREGQGFDTQYF.